These 30 T cell receptor beta chains were all obtained from the same sample, sequenced in a study of CD8+CD57+ T cells in acquired aplastic anemia. Genomic DNA, the template, was used for profiling of the TCR beta VDJ and CDR3. One entry per CDR3 protein results from TCRdb running MiXCR on the reads. Among about 140,000 distinct CDR3 sequences listed, 41% were seen once. Specimen: sorted CD4+, CD8+, or CD8+CD57+ T cells (not recorded which) from PBMCs. The receptors derive from a human donor in good health, serving as a control.

The chain combines TRBV14 with TRBJ2-7; 10 nucleotides match TRBD1. Germline CDR1 is SGHDN and CDR2 is FVKESK. The CDR3 runs to 14 residues. The ends lost 1 base at V and 6 bases at J; junction bases unmatched: 3. The CDR3 nucleotides read TGTGCCAGCAGCCAAGCCGGGACAGGGGCCGAGCAGTACTTC. Its translation: CASSQAGTGAEQYF.

Many counts were recorded for this clonotype. The chain combines TRBV11-1 with TRBJ1-4; TRBD1 aligns across 10 bases. J was trimmed by 6 bases and V by 6 bases; bases with no gene match: 7. Germline CDR1 SGHAT, CDR2 FQDESV (reference sequence). The CDR3 contains 15 residues. The CDR3 sequence is CASSLGTGADEKLFF. In DNA, the CDR3 is TGTGCCAGCAGTCTAGGGACAGGGGCGGATGAAAAACTGTTTTTT.

The chain has TRBV10-3 and TRBJ2-5; D gene unclear. V was cut by 7 bases and J by 5 bases, with 11 bases left in between. The CDR3 sequence is 12 residues long. Looked up from germline, CDR1 is ENHRY and CDR2 is SYGVKD. Here the CDR3 reads CAIKEDGETQYF. The CDR3 region has the DNA TGTGCCATCAAAGAGGATGGCGAGACCCAGTACTTC.

The genes are TRBV20-1 and TRBJ1-1, with TRBD1 matching 8 bases. Trimming at V came to 5 bases and at J to 4 bases, leaving 9 bases not matched to a gene. From germline, CDR1 is DFQATT and CDR2 SNEGSKA (reference sequence). The CDR3 is 14 residues long. The CDR3 nucleotides read TGCAGTGCTCGGACAGGGTCGGGGAGCACTGAAGCTTTCTTT. This encodes CSARTGSGSTEAFF.

Many counts were recorded for this clonotype. This chain joins TRBV2 and TRBJ1-3; a possible D gene is TRBD1 (5 bases). The germline CDR1 and CDR2 sequences are SNHLY and FYNNEI. The V gene lost 5 bases and the J gene lost 1 base, with 9 bases spanning the gap. This CDR3 region has 14 residues. The CDR3 here is CASSIGTSGNTIYF. CDR3 sequence (DNA): TGTGCCAGCAGTATCGGGACGTCTGGAAACACCATATATTTT.

The table lists this clonotype with a count of one. The J gene is TRBJ2-5, the V gene TRBV20-1, with TRBD1 as a possible D gene (6 bases). The CDR3 is 12 residues long. Trimming left V 8 bases short and J 5 bases short, with 15 bases between. The germline V gene has CDR1 DFQATT and CDR2 SNEGSKA (reference sequence). The CDR3 sequence: CSRKTGSETQYF. CDR3 DNA sequence: TGCAGTCGAAAAACAGGGAGCGAGACCCAGTACTTC.

The CDR3 nucleotides read TGCAGCGTTGACATTAGGAACACTGAAGCTTTCTTT. Amino acids: CSVDIRNTEAFF. V is TRBV29-1 and J is TRBJ1-1; unclear D gene. The CDR3 length is 12 residues. Trimming took off 3 bases at V and 1 base at J, with 6 bases between the two ends. The V gene's germline CDR1 is SQVTM and CDR2 ANQGSEA.

This clonotype showed up many times. CDR3 loop: CASSQFGWSYGYTF. The CDR3, as DNA: TGTGCCAGCAGCCAATTTGGTTGGAGCTATGGCTACACCTTC. The V call is TRBV14, the J call TRBJ1-2; D remains unclear. V lost 2 bases, J lost 4 bases, and 11 bases lay in between. The CDR3 length is 14 residues. Germline V lookup: CDR1 SGHDN, CDR2 FVKESK. Using reference TRBV14 and TRBJ1-2 for the parts outside the CDR3, the full variable domain is EAGVTQFPSHSVIEKGQTVTLRCDPISGHDNLYWYRRVMGKEIKFLLHFVKESKQDESGMPNNRFLAERTGGTYSTLKVQPAELEDSGVYFCASSQFGWSYGYTFGSGTRLTVV.

This clonotype has just a few counts. V is TRBV5-1 and J is TRBJ2-1; 9 bases match TRBD2. The germline CDR1 and CDR2 sequences are SGHRS and YFSETQ. There are 14 residues in the CDR3. The junction had 5 bases not matched to a gene; V was cut back by 6 bases and J by 4 bases. In nucleotides, the CDR3 is TGCGCCAGCATCCTAGCGGGACCGTACAATGAGCAGTTCTTC. This encodes CASILAGPYNEQFF.

The chain joins TRBV5-1 to TRBJ2-1, with TRBD1 matching 7 bases. The V segment lost 4 bases and the J segment 2 bases; nucleotides outside the gene matches: 9. The CDR3 covers 16 residues. Germline V gene data show CDR1 as SGHRS and CDR2 as YFSETQ. The CDR3, as DNA: TGCGCCAGCAGCATCCGGGACAGCGGCACCTACAATGAGCAGTTCTTC. This encodes CASSIRDSGTYNEQFF.

The chain employs TRBV2 and TRBJ1-2; D is ambiguous. CDR1 is SNHLY and CDR2 is FYNNEI in the germline V gene. The CDR3 sequence is 13 residues long. Trimming left V 4 bases short and J 4 bases short, with 10 bases between. The CDR3: CASSALESYGYTF. CDR3 nucleotides: TGTGCCAGCAGTGCTCTGGAATCCTATGGCTACACCTTC.

This clonotype has only one observation. The chain links TRBV29-1 to TRBJ1-6; possibly TRBD1 for D (5 bases). Germline CDR1 is SQVTM and CDR2 is ANQGSEA. The CDR3 loop spans 12 amino acids. The DNA for the CDR3 is TGCCAGCTCACCGGGGACAATTCACCCCTCCACTTT. As protein: CQLTGDNSPLHF.

This clonotype was found many times. The chain uses TRBV5-1 and TRBJ2-7; TRBD1 aligns across 7 bases. Germline CDR1 is SGHRS and CDR2 is YFSETQ. The junction had 8 bases not matched to a gene; V was cut back by 0 bases and J by 2 bases. This CDR3 comprises 16 residues. CDR3 sequence (DNA): TGCGCCAGCAGCTTGGCCGCCTCCGGGACAGCCTACGAGCAGTACTTC. Its translation: CASSLAASGTAYEQYF. Using reference TRBV5-1 and TRBJ2-7 for the parts outside the CDR3, the full variable domain is KAGVTQTPRYLIKTRGQQVTLSCSPISGHRSVSWYQQTPGQGLQFLFEYFSETQRNKGNFPGRFSGRQFSNSRSEMNVSTLELGDSALYLCASSLAASGTAYEQYFGPGTRLTVT.

About this clonotype itself: The CDR3 does not end in the conserved phenylalanine or tryptophan, so this is likely a read error. The chain uses TRBV19 and TRBJ2-7, with D tentatively TRBD1 (6 bases). The germline CDR1 and CDR2 sequences are LNHDA and SQIVND (reference sequence). V was pared by 6 bases and J by 0 bases, with 15 bases between. The CDR3 consists of 15 residues. CDR3 DNA: TGTGCCAGTAGCGACGGACAGCGCAGCTCCTACGAGCAGTACTCC. Residues: CASSDGQRSSYEQYS.

This clonotype was picked up many times. This sequence joins TRBV9 and TRBJ2-3, with 7 bases aligning to TRBD1. Trimming took 0 bases from V and 3 from J; bases not matched to a gene: 7. The CDR3 totals 16 residues. Germline assignment: CDR1 SGDLS and CDR2 YYNGEE. The CDR3 here is CASSVGGTVRTDTQYF. CDR3 DNA sequence: TGTGCCAGCAGCGTAGGGGGGACAGTACGGACAGATACGCAGTATTTT.

The V and J genes are TRBV10-3 and TRBJ2-3; 7 bases line up with TRBD2. There are 18 residues in the CDR3. V lost 2 bases and J lost 1; bases outside the gene matches: 12. CDR1 is ENHRY and CDR2 is SYGVKD in the germline V gene. The CDR3 reads CAISEMVGGVLGTDTQYF. The CDR3 DNA sequence: TGTGCCATCAGTGAGATGGTTGGGGGGGTGTTGGGCACAGATACGCAGTATTTT.

In this sample, this clonotype turned up many times. The J gene is TRBJ1-1, the V gene TRBV5-1; D gene ambiguous. V gave up 1 base and J gave up 0 bases, with 7 bases separating them. The CDR3 sequence is 14 residues long. The germline V gene has CDR1 SGHRS and CDR2 YFSETQ. The CDR3 nucleotides read TGCGCCAGCAGCTTGTCAGGAATGAACACTGAAGCTTTCTTT. It translates to CASSLSGMNTEAFF.

As to this clonotype: A much larger clone differs from this one at a single base, so this may be a read error. V is TRBV11-3 and J is TRBJ2-3, with a weak D call TRBD1 (5 bases). The CDR3 extends over 14 amino acids. Trimming cost V 3 bases and J 2 bases, with 9 bases left between them. Germline V gene sequence: CDR1 SGHNT, CDR2 YENEEA. CDR3 sequence reads: CASSFKGSTDTQYF. The CDR3 nucleotides are TGTGCCAGCAGCTTTAAGGGGTCCACAGATACGCAGTATTTT.

This clonotype was observed many times. This chain links TRBV6-1 with TRBJ1-4; a possible D gene is TRBD1 (6 bases). V lost 6 bases, J lost 10 bases, and 12 bases lay in between. Per the germline V gene, CDR1 is MNHNS and CDR2 is SASEGT. The CDR3 has 12 amino acids. CDR3 residues: CASRETGRKLFF. In DNA form, the CDR3 reads TGTGCCAGCAGGGAAACAGGGAGAAAACTGTTTTTT.

This clonotype occurred many times. J is TRBJ1-3 and V is TRBV12-3 or TRBV12-4, with D perhaps matching TRBD1 (5 bases). The CDR3 is made up of 13 amino acids. V shed 7 bases and J shed 1 base, with 8 bases lying between them. The CDR3 is CASKGNSGNTIYF. In DNA form, the CDR3 reads TGTGCCAGCAAGGGGAATTCTGGAAACACCATATATTTT.

This clonotype was counted at least ten times. This rearrangement joins TRBV7-9 to TRBJ2-1; 10 nucleotides agree with TRBD1. V shed 9 bases and J 6 bases; nucleotides not matched to a gene: 8. The CDR3 loop spans 14 amino acids. CDR1 and CDR2 (germline): SEHNR, FQNEAQ (reference sequence). CDR3 DNA sequence: TGTGCCAGTCCAGGACAGGGGGACCGCAATGAGCAGTTCTTC. Translation: CASPGQGDRNEQFF. The entire variable domain, with the rest obtained from reference TRBV7-9 and TRBJ2-1, is as follows: DTGVSQNPRHKITKRGQNVTFRCDPISEHNRLYWYRQTLGQGPEFLTYFQNEAQLEKSRLLSDRFSAERPKGSFSTLEIQRTEQGDSAMYLCASPGQGDRNEQFFGPGTRLTVL.

The genes are TRBV19 and TRBJ2-3; weak D call: TRBD2 (6 bases). Germline CDR1 is LNHDA and CDR2 is SQIVND (reference sequence). CDR3 size: 14 residues. The V end was cut by 5 bases, the J end by 4 bases, with 13 bases between. CDR3 DNA: TGTGCCAGTAGTCGGCTAGCGAACGCAGATACGCAGTATTTT. Translation: CASSRLANADTQYF.

The chain joins TRBV15 to TRBJ2-3, with a tentative D call TRBD2 (6 bases). Per germline, CDR1 LNHNV and CDR2 YYDKDF (reference sequence). The CDR3 loop spans 18 amino acids. The V end lost 0 bases, the J end lost 1 base, and 17 bases lay between the germline ends. The CDR3 protein is CATSRDKKGGTRTDTQYF. The CDR3 DNA reads TGTGCCACCAGCAGAGATAAGAAGGGAGGCACCCGCACAGATACGCAGTATTTT. Using reference TRBV15 and TRBJ2-3 for the parts outside the CDR3, the full variable domain is DAMVIQNPRYQVTQFGKPVTLSCSQTLNHNVMYWYQQKSSQAPKLLFHYYDKDFNNEADTPDNFQSRRPNTSFCFLDIRSPGLGDTAMYLCATSRDKKGGTRTDTQYFGPGTRLTVL.

The chain has TRBV29-1 and TRBJ2-5; TRBD2 matches at 8 bases. The J segment lost 0 bases and the V segment lost 6 bases, leaving 0 bases of the junction unmatched. CDR1 is SQVTM, CDR2 ANQGSEA, per germline. The CDR3 length is 12 residues. The CDR3 DNA sequence: TGCAGCGTGCGGGGGGACCAAGAGACCCAGTACTTC. It encodes CSVRGDQETQYF. Together with reference TRBV29-1 and TRBJ2-5, the CDR3 gives the full variable domain: SAVISQKPSRDICQRGTSLTIQCQVDSQVTMMFWYRQQPGQSLTLIATANQGSEATYESGFVIDKFPISRPNLTFSTLTVSNMSPEDSSIYLCSVRGDQETQYFGPGTRLLVL.

The V and J genes are TRBV2 and TRBJ1-5; D unresolved. Trimming took off 6 bases at V and 0 bases at J, with 3 bases between the two ends. The CDR3 length is 12 residues. From germline, CDR1 is SNHLY and CDR2 FYNNEI. The CDR3 here is CASRSSNQPQHF. CDR3 bases: TGTGCCAGCAGGAGTAGCAATCAGCCCCAGCATTTT.

This clonotype was seen at least ten times. The chain carries TRBV9 and TRBJ1-2; no firm D call. The V and J ends lost 0 bases and 0 bases respectively, with 9 bases between them. The CDR3 length is 15 residues. Germline CDR1 SGDLS, CDR2 YYNGEE. The DNA of the CDR3 is TGTGCCAGCAGCGTAGAAGACACCTCTAACTATGGCTACACCTTC. Protein product: CASSVEDTSNYGYTF.

The V and J genes are TRBV7-9 and TRBJ1-6; D is possibly TRBD1 (6 bases). The CDR3 totals 14 residues. The germline V and J ends were trimmed by 5 bases and 10 bases, with 15 bases remaining between them. The V gene's germline CDR1 is SEHNR and CDR2 FQNEAQ (reference sequence). CDR3 coding DNA: TGTGCCAGCAGCGGTGCGGGGGCTAGGTCACCCCTCCACTTT. Its translation: CASSGAGARSPLHF.

This chain connects TRBV20-1 to TRBJ2-3; D call uncertain. The CDR3 totals 14 residues. V dropped 0 bases and J dropped 4 bases, with 11 bases sitting between them. Germline V gene lookup returns CDR1 DFQATT and CDR2 SNEGSKA (reference sequence). CDR3 sequence reads: CSARDLVVADTQYF. CDR3 DNA sequence: TGCAGTGCTAGAGATCTGGTTGTGGCAGATACGCAGTATTTT.

With regard to this clonotype: Being one base from a much bigger clone, this may be a read error. CDR3 residues: CASSLGQKLSTEAFF. CDR3 nucleotides: TGTGCCAGCAGCTTAGGACAGAAACTGAGCACTGAAGCTTTCTTT. V is TRBV7-2 and J is TRBJ1-1; perhaps TRBD1 as D (5 bases). CDR1 is SGHTA, CDR2 FQGNSA, per germline. V lost 1 base to trimming and J lost 4 bases, with 13 bases between them. The CDR3 length is 15 residues.

This clonotype was seen many times. The rearrangement joins TRBV5-1 to TRBJ2-3; the match to TRBD2 covers 14 bases. CDR1 is SGHRS and CDR2 is YFSETQ in the germline V gene. Trimming removed 4 bases from V and 3 bases from J; junction bases left unmatched: 7. CDR3 length: 17 residues. The DNA of the CDR3 is TGCGCCAGCAGCACGGGACTAGCGGGGGCCAGAACAGATACGCAGTATTTT. It encodes CASSTGLAGARTDTQYF.